What follows describes a single T cell receptor (beta chain). Its cognate antigen is unknown. This entry belongs to a study of cytomegalovirus exposure and HLA in healthy donors. The study, taken as a whole, reports: Through in vitro validation, three CMV-associated chains were shown to be specific for CMV antigens.

Some clones are missing from TCRdb's copy, which holds only in-frame ones; the method was immunoSEQ multiplex PCR. The sample records about 180,000 clones, approximately 87% being singletons. The receptor was derived from a woman between 25 and 40 years old in good health and CMV-seronegative. Sequencing was carried out using PBMCs.

The CDR3, as DNA: TGTGCCAGCAGCATACAGGGGGCCGGTAATTCACCCCTCCACTTT. Its protein product is CASSIQGAGNSPLHF. This chain connects TRBV25-1 to TRBJ1-6, with TRBD1 matching over 9 bases. The germline V gene encodes CDR1 MGHDK and CDR2 SYGVNS. V lost 6 bases and J lost 6; bases outside the gene matches: 6. The CDR3 contains 15 residues.